This entry concerns a single T cell receptor (beta chain). Original processing notes: Junction-only sequences produced by ImmunoSEQ had no quality scores, so filtering differed. Assay: immunoSEQ multiplex PCR; the TCRdb copy retains only in-frame clones and omits some. The V and J calls and clone size are taken from that table; D and trimming were inferred from the DNA. Found here are roughly 2.6 million clones, approximately 92% of them singletons; the top ten hold about 0.13%. The data stem from a study of shared clonotypes between healthy human individuals. Across the study: Researchers assigned three CD4 naive, three CD4 memory, two CD8 naive and one CD8 memory plate to each donor.

V shed 4 bases and J shed 2 bases, with 15 bases lying between them. Germline V gene sequence: CDR1 SGDLS, CDR2 YYNGEE. The CDR3 has 15 residues. All donors were healthy HIV-negative adults lacking recent acute infections or vaccinations. The receptor comes from a man younger than 35 in good health. The rearrangement uses TRBV9 and TRBJ2-5, with D perhaps matching TRBD1 (6 bases). Sequences were obtained from naive CD4+ T cells sorted from blood. Subset denoted: CD45RA+ positively selected. CDR3 amino acids: CASSKMTGGQETQYF. In nucleotides, the CDR3 is TGTGCCAGCAGCAAAATGACAGGAGGACAAGAGACCCAGTACTTC.